Below, one T cell receptor beta chain is given with its context. V shed 1 base, J shed 4 bases, and the junction held 1 base outside the gene matches. The CDR3 contains 15 residues. CDR1 and CDR2 from the germline V gene are SGHTA and FQGNSA. The sample originates from a study of beta chain features in type 1 diabetes. cDNA synthesis used the whole RNA isolate, giving expressed TCRB sequences. The table came from immunoSEQ multiplex PCR; TCRdb's copy has only in-frame clones and leaves some out. This table holds fewer than 350,000 clones, under 8.5% found once. Material: central memory CD4+ T cells from blood. The chain recombines TRBV7-2 with TRBJ2-1; 10 bases agree with TRBD2. The source is a woman aged 18-35 years in good health. The CDR3 protein is CASSLGTSGYNEQFF. The CDR3 DNA reads TGTGCCAGCAGCTTAGGGACTAGCGGATACAATGAGCAGTTCTTC. The variable domain in full, completed from reference TRBV7-2 and TRBJ2-1, reads GAGVSQSPSNKVTEKGKDVELRCDPISGHTALYWYRQSLGQGLEFLIYFQGNSAPDKSGLPSDRFSAERTGGSVSTLTIQRTQQEDSAVYLCASSLGTSGYNEQFFGPGTRLTVL.